This T cell receptor beta chain was sequenced in a study of CD8+ T cells in alopecia areata. Treatment specified: oral pan-JAK inhibitor, 5-10 mg twice daily. Only one count was recorded for this clone. CDR3 length equals 12 residues. Germline-derived CDR1 and CDR2 are SQVTM and ANQGSEA. V was cut by 4 bases and J by 4 bases, with 11 bases left in between. cDNA serving as the sequencing template came from extracted, reverse transcribed RNA. Profiling relied on immunoSEQ multiplex PCR, and the TCRdb table lists in-frame clones only, not all of them. The table shows fewer than 250,000 clones, with over 55% occurring only once.

The sample here was CD4+ T cells sorted from blood, taken at week 24, from a patient treated with tofacitinib. The receptor's source is a human donor with alopecia areata. The chain combines TRBV29-1 with TRBJ2-7, with a weak D call TRBD2 (7 bases). CDR3 region: CSVAGGQYEQYF. In DNA form, the CDR3 reads TGCAGCGTTGCCGGGGGGCAATACGAGCAGTACTTC.